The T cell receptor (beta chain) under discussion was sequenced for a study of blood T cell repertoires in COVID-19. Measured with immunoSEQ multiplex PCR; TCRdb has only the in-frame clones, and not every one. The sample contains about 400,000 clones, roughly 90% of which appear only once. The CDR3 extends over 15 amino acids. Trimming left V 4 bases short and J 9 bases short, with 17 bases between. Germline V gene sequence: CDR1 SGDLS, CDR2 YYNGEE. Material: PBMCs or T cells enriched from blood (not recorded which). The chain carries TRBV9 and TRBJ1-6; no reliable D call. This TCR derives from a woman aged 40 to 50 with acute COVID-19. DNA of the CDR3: TGTGCCAGCAGCACCAGTCTTGACCCGGGTTCACCCCTCCACTTT. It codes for CASSTSLDPGSPLHF.